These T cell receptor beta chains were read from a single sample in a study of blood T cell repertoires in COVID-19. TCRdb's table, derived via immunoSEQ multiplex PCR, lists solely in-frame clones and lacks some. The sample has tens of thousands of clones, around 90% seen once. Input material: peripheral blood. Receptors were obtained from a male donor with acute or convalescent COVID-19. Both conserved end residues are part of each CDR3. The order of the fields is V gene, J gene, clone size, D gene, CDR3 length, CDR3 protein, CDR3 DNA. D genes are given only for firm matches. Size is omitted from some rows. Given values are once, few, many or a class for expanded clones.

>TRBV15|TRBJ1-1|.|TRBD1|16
CATSRVGTGSNTEAFF
TGTGCCACCAGCAGAGTGGGGACAGGATCGAACACTGAAGCTTTCTTT
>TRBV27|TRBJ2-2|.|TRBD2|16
CASRHSGGAVTGELFF
TGTGCCAGCAGACATAGCGGGGGGGCGGTCACCGGGGAGCTGTTTTTT
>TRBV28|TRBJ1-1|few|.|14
CASSSQGPNTEAFF
TGTGCCAGCAGTTCCCAGGGGCCTAACACTGAAGCTTTCTTT
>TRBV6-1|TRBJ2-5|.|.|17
CASSGTNGQGYGETQYF
TGTGCCAGCAGTGGAACAAATGGTCAGGGCTATGGAGAGACCCAGTACTTC
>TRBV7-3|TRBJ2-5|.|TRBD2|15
CASSLFSGGGETQYF
TGTGCCAGCAGCTTATTTAGCGGGGGAGGAGAGACCCAGTACTTC
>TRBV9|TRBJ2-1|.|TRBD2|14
CASNGGESYNEQFF
TGTGCCAGCAACGGGGGGGAGAGTTACAATGAGCAGTTCTTC
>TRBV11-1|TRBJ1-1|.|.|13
CASSLLEYTEAFF
TGTGCCAGCAGCTTACTAGAATACACTGAAGCTTTCTTT
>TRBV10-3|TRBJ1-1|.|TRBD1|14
CAITPGTGITEAFF
TGTGCCATCACCCCCGGGACAGGGATCACTGAAGCTTTCTTT
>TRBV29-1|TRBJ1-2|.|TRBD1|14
CSVDKDRGGYGYTF
TGCAGCGTTGACAAGGACAGGGGCGGCTATGGCTACACCTTC
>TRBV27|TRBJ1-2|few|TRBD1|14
CASGSGTGGAGYTF
TGTGCCAGCGGTTCCGGGACAGGGGGCGCGGGCTACACCTTC
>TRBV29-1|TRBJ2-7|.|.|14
CSVESSGHSYEQYF
TGCAGCGTTGAATCTAGTGGACACTCCTACGAGCAGTACTTC
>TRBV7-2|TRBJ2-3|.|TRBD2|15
CASSLGLVRTDTQYF
TGTGCCAGCAGCCTCGGACTAGTTCGCACAGATACGCAGTATTTT
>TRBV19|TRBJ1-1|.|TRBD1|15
CASSIKSRGQAEAFF
TGTGCCAGTAGTATTAAAAGCAGGGGGCAGGCTGAAGCTTTCTTT
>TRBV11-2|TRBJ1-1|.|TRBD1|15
CASSTGQGLNTEAFF
TGTGCCAGCAGCACGGGACAGGGGTTGAACACTGAAGCTTTCTTT
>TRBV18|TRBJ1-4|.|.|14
CASSQDRINEKLFF
TGTGCCAGCTCGCAGGACAGAATTAATGAAAAACTGTTTTTT
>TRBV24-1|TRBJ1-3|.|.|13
CATSDATGNTIYF
TGTGCCACCAGTGATGCTACTGGAAACACCATATATTTT
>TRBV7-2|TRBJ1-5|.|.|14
CASSLGRMRQPQHF
TGTGCCAGCAGCTTAGGACGGATGAGGCAGCCCCAGCATTTT
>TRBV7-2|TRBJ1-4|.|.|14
CASSMGHEDEKLFF
TGTGCCAGCAGCATGGGACACGAGGATGAAAAACTGTTTTTT
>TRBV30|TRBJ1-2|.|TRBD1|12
CAWTPDRSGYTF
TGTGCCTGGACCCCGGACAGGTCAGGCTACACCTTC
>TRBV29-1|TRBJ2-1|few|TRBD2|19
CSVEVDIGLAGITYNEQFF
TGCAGCGTTGAAGTGGACATAGGACTAGCGGGGATCACCTACAATGAGCAGTTCTTC
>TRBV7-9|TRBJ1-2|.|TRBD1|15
CASSPGDRPNYGYTF
TGTGCCAGCAGCCCGGGGGACAGACCTAACTATGGCTACACCTTC
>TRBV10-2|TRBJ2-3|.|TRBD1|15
CASSAAGGPTDTQYF
TGCGCCAGCAGTGCGGCAGGGGGACCCACAGATACGCAGTATTTT
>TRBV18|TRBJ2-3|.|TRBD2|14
CASSPAGDTDTQYF
TGTGCCAGCTCACCAGCGGGGGACACAGATACGCAGTATTTT
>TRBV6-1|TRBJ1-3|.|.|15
CASTQQGRSGNTIYF
TGTGCCAGCACCCAACAGGGCCGCTCTGGAAACACCATATATTTT
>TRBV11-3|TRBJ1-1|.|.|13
CASSQNSGFEAFF
TGTGCCAGCAGCCAGAATTCGGGTTTTGAAGCTTTCTTT
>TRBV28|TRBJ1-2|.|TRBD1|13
CASSPGGARGYTF
TGTGCCAGCAGCCCAGGGGGCGCACGTGGCTACACCTTC
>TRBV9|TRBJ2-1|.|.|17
CASSAPSSGVSYNEQFF
TGTGCCAGCAGCGCCCCTTCGAGCGGCGTCTCCTACAATGAGCAGTTCTTC
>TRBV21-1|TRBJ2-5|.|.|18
CASSPRRVLAGAQETQYF
TGTGCCAGCAGCCCTCGGAGGGTACTAGCGGGGGCCCAAGAGACCCAGTACTTC
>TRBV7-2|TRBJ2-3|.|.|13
CASSLSGNGGQYF
TGTGCCAGCAGCTTATCTGGGAACGGAGGACAGTATTTT